What follows is one T cell receptor (beta chain) and its context. Its antigen is still unknown. This sample is part of a study of cytomegalovirus exposure and HLA in healthy donors. Study-wide results and limits: TCR beta chains associated with HLA were, in a later analysis, more clonally expanded than equally common others.

CDR1 is SGHVS, CDR2 FQNEAQ, per germline. This CDR3 contains 17 residues. Trimming at V came to 4 bases and at J to 4 bases, leaving 10 bases not matched to a gene. Primers for the PCR totalled 60 Vbeta and 13 Jbeta. Measured with immunoSEQ multiplex PCR; TCRdb has only the in-frame clones, and not every one. There are about 130,000 clones in the sample; roughly 78% occur only once, and 6.5% to 8% lies in the top ten. Sample: PBMCs. The rearrangement joins TRBV7-8 to TRBJ2-2, with 9 bases identical to TRBD1. This TCR derives from a man aged 35 to 55 in good health and CMV-seropositive. The CDR3 nucleotides read TGTGCCAGCAGCTCGATTACAGGGGGCTACGGCACCGGGGAGCTGTTTTTT. Translation: CASSSITGGYGTGELFF.